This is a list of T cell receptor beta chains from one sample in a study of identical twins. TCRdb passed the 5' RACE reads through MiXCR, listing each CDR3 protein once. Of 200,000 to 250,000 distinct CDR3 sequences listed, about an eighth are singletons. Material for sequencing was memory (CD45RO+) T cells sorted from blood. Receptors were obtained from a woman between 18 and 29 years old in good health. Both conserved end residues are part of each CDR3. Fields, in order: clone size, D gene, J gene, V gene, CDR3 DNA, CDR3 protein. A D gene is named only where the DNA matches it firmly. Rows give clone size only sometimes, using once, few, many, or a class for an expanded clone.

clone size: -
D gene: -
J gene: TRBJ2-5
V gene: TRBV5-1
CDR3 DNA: TGCGCCAGCAGCCGAGGGGGGAGGCAAGAGACCCAGTACTTC
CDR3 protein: CASSRGGRQETQYF

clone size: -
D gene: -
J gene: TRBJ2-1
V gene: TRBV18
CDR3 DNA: TGTGCCAGCCATAGCCAGGGGAATGAGCAGTTCTTC
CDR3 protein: CASHSQGNEQFF

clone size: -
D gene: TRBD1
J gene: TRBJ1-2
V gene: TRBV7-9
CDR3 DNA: TGTGCCAGCAGCCCCAGGGGGAGACACCGGGCAGAAGGCTACACCTTC
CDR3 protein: CASSPRGRHRAEGYTF

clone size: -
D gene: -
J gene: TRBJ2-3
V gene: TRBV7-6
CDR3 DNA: TGTGCCAGCAGCTTAATCGTCGGCACAGATACGCAGTATTTT
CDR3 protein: CASSLIVGTDTQYF

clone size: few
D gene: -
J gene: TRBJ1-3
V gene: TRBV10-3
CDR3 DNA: TGTGCCATCAGTGAGTCGTGGGGTCAGGACGGTTGGAACACCATATATTTT
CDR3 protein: CAISESWGQDGWNTIYF

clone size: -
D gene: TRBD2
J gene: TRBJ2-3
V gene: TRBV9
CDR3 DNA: TGTGCCAGCAGCGTAGGGTCTAGCGGAACCGATACGCAGTATTTT
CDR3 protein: CASSVGSSGTDTQYF

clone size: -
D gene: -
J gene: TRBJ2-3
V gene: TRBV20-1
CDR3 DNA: TGCAGTGCTGGCCAGACGCTTAATACAGATACGCAGTATTTT
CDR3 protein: CSAGQTLNTDTQYF

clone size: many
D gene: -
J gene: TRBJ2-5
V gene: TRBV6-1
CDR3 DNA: TGTGCCAGCAGGGGTGGTAGGATACAAGAGACCCAGTACTTC
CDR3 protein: CASRGGRIQETQYF

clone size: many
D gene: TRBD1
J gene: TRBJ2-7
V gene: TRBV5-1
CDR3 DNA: TGCGCCAGCAGCGTCGGGACAGGGGGAAACGAGCAGTACTTC
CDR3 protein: CASSVGTGGNEQYF

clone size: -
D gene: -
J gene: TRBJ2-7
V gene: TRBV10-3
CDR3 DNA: TGTGCCGGCAGGGGTAATGGCTACGAGCAGTACTTC
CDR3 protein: CAGRGNGYEQYF

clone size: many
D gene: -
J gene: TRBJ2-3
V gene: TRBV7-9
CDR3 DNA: TGTGCCAGCAGCCATGCGGCGGCGACAGATACGCAGTATTTT
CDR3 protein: CASSHAAATDTQYF

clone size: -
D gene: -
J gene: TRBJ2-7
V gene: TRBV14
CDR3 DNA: TGTGCCAGCAGCCATTTTAGCGAGCAGTACTTC
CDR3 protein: CASSHFSEQYF

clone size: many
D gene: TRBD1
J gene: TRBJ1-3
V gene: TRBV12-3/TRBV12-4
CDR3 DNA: TGTGCCAGCAGTAACAGGGGGCCGAGCTCTGGAAACACCATATATTTT
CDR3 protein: CASSNRGPSSGNTIYF

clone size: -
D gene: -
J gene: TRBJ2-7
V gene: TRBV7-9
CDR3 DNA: TGTGCCAGCAGCCCCCGGGGTAGTACCCTCCCCCTCGAGCAGTACTTC
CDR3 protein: CASSPRGSTLPLEQYF

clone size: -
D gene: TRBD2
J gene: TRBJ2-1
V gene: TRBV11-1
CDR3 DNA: TGTGCCAGCACCCAAATACAACCGACTAGCGGGGGGCACAATGAGCAGTTCTTC
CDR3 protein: CASTQIQPTSGGHNEQFF

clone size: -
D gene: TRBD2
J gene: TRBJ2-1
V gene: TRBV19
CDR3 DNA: TGTGCCAGTAGGGGGACTAGCGGTCCCTACAATGAGCAGTTCTTC
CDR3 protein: CASRGTSGPYNEQFF

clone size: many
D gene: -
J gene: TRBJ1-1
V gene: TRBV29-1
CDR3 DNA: TGCAGCGTTGAACCGGGATGGGGTATGAACACTGAAGCTTTCTTT
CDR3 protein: CSVEPGWGMNTEAFF

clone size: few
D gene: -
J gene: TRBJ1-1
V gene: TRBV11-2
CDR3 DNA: TGTGCCAGCACCGCAAGGGGTATAATGACTCCGGTCTTT
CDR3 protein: CASTARGIMTPVF

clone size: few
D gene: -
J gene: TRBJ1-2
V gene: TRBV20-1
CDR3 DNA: TGCAGTGCTAGAGATCTCAGGGAACAGGGTGGCTACACCTTC
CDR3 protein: CSARDLREQGGYTF

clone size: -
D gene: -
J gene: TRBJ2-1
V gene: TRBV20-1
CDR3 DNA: TGCAGTGCTAGAAGGCAGGGAAGGTTGGACCAACGTTTCTTC
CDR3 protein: CSARRQGRLDQRFF

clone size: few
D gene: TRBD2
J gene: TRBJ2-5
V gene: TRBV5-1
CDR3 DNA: TGCGCCAGCAGCTTGGGTGCGGGGGTTAAAGAGACCCAGTACTTC
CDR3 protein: CASSLGAGVKETQYF

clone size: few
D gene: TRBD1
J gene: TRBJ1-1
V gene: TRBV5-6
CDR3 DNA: TGTGCCAGCAGCCGGGGACAGGGAGGCACTGAAGCTTTCTTT
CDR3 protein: CASSRGQGGTEAFF

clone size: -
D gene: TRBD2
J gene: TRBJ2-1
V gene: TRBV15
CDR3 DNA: TGTGCCACCAGCAGAGTTTCCGGCGGACTAGGGGTAGAGCAGTTCTTC
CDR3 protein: CATSRVSGGLGVEQFF

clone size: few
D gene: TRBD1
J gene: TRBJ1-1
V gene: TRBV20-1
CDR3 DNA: TGCAGTGCTGGACAGGGGGCGATTTATACTGAAGCTTTCTTT
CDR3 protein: CSAGQGAIYTEAFF

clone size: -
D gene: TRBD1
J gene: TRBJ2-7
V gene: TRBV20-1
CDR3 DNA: TGCAGTGCCAGGGGGACAGTTTCCTACGAGCAGTACTTC
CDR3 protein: CSARGTVSYEQYF

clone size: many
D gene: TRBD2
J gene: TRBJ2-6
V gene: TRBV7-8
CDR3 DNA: TGTGCCAGCAGCCCTCGACTAGCGGGAGTCTCGGGCGGGGCCAACGTCCTGACTTTC
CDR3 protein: CASSPRLAGVSGGANVLTF

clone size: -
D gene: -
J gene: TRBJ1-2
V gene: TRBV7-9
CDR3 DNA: TGTGCCAGCAGCCTCCCCGGACGGGGCTACACCTTC
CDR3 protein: CASSLPGRGYTF

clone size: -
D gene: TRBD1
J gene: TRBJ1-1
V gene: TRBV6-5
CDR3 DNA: TGTGCCAGCAGTTTACAGGGGATCGACACTGAAGCTTTCTTT
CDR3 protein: CASSLQGIDTEAFF

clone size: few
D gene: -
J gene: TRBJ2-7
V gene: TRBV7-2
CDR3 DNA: TGTGCCAGCAGCCCCCCCTCAGTGTACGAGCAGTACTTC
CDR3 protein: CASSPPSVYEQYF

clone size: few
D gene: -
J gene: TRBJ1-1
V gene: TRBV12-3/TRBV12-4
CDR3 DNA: TGTGCCAGCCGCCGCGGGGGCCGCACTGAAGCTTTCTTT
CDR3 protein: CASRRGGRTEAFF

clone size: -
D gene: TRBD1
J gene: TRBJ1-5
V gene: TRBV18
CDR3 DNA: TGTGCCAGCTCACCAAACGGACAGGCCTTCAATCAGCCCCAGCATTTT
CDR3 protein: CASSPNGQAFNQPQHF

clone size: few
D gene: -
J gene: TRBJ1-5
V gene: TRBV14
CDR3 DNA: TGTGCCAGCAGCCAAGGCGTTCAGCCCCAGCATTTT
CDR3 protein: CASSQGVQPQHF

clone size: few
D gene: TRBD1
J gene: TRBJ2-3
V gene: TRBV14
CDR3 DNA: TGTGCCAGCAGCGAAGAATGGGACAGGGTCACAGATACGCAGTATTTT
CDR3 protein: CASSEEWDRVTDTQYF

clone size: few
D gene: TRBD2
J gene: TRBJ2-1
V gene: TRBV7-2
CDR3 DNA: TGTGCCAGCAGCTCTAGCGGCTCCCAGCAGTTCTTC
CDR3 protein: CASSSSGSQQFF

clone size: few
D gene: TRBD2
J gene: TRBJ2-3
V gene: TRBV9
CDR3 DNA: TGTGCCAGCAGCGTACAGGCTAGCGGGGGGGGTCATACGCAGTATTTT
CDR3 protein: CASSVQASGGGHTQYF

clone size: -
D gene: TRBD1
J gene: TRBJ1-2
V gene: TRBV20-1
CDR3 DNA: TGCAGTGGCACCGGGACAGGGGATAACTATGGCTACACCTTC
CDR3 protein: CSGTGTGDNYGYTF

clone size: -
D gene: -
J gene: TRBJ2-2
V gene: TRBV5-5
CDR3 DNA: TGTGCCAGCAGCTTGGTACAGGGCGACACCGGGGAGCTGTTTTTT
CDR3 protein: CASSLVQGDTGELFF

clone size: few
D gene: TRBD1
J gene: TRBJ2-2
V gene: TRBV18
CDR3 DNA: TGTGCCAGCTCACCGAGGGCGGACAGGACAGTCACCGGGGAGCTGTTTTTT
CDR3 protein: CASSPRADRTVTGELFF

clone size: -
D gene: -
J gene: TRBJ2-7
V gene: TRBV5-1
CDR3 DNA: TGCGCCAGCAGCTTGCAGGGGGGGCGAGGACACGAGCAGTACTTC
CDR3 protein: CASSLQGGRGHEQYF

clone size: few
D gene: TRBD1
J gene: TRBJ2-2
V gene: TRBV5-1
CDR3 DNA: TGCGCCAGCAGCATCGGGACAGGACGGACCGGGGAGCTGTTTTTT
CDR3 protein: CASSIGTGRTGELFF

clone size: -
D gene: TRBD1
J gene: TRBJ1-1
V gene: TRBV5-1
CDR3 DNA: TGCGCCAGCAGCTTGTTTCTTCGACAGGGAGGCACTGAAGCTTTCTTT
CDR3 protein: CASSLFLRQGGTEAFF

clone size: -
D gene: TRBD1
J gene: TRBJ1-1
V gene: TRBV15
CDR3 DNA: TGTGCCACCAGCAGATCGACAGGGCTGGCTGAAGCTTTCTTT
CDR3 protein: CATSRSTGLAEAFF

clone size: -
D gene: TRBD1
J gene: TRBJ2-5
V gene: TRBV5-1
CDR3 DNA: TGCGCCAGCGCAACAACGGGACAGGGAGAGACCCAGTACTTC
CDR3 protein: CASATTGQGETQYF

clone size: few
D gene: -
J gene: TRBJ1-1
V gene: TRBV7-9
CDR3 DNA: TGTGCCAGCAGCCCCTCGGGGGCTAGCACTGAAGCTTTCTTT
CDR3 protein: CASSPSGASTEAFF

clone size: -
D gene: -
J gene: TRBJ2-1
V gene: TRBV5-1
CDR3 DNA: TGCGCCAGCAGCTTGGGGTCGACTGGCCGGGGTGAGCAGTTCTTC
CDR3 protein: CASSLGSTGRGEQFF